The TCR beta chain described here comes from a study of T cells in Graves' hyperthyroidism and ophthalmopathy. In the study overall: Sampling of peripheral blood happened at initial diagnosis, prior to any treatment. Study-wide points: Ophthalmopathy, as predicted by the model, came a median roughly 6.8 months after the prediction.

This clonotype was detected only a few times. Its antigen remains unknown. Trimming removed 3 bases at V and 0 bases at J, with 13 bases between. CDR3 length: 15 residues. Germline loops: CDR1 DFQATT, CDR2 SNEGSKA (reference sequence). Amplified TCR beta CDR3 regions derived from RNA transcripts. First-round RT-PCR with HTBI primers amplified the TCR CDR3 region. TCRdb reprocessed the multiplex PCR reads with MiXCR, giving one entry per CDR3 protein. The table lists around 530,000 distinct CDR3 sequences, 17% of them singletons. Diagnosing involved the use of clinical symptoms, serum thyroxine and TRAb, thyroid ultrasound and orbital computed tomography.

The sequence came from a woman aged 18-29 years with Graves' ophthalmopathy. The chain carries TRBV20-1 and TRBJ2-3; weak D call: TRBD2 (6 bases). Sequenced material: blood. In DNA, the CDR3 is TGCAGTGCTAGTGCCCTAGCGACCAGCACAGATACGCAGTATTTT. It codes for CSASALATSTDTQYF.